The next 5 T cell receptor beta chains were all read from a single sample in a study of blood T cells in healthy people across ages. Combining a sample-barcoded 5' primer with a J-beta primer mix, a second PCR ran for roughly 7 to 12 cycles. TCRdb reprocessed the 5' RACE reads via MiXCR and lists one record per CDR3 protein. The repertoire holds about 690,000 distinct CDR3 sequences, with around two fifths as singletons. The specimen was blood. These receptors all come from a man at least 80 years old in good health.

CDR3 protein: CASSYSHEGLGEQYF. The CDR3 DNA is TGTGCCAGCAGTTACTCCCACGAGGGGTTGGGGGAGCAGTACTTC. This chain uses TRBV27 with TRBJ2-7; D possibly uses TRBD1 or TRBD2 (5 bases each). Germline V CDR1 and CDR2: MNHEY, SMNVEV (reference sequence). Trimming cost V 4 bases and J 7 bases, with 20 bases left between them. The CDR3 has 15 residues.

This clonotype has just a few counts. The V call is TRBV2, the J call TRBJ1-2; the D is unclear. The CDR3 sequence is 13 residues long. From germline, CDR1 is SNHLY and CDR2 FYNNEI. V lost 6 bases and J 4 bases, leaving 12 bases between the germline ends. The CDR3 DNA is TGTGCCAGCAGCGAGAAATCGGGCTATGGCTACACCTTC. It yields the protein CASSEKSGYGYTF.

J is TRBJ2-5 and V is TRBV29-1; D is ambiguous. The CDR3 runs 13 residues. V was clipped by 4 bases and J by 0 bases, with 9 bases between them. Per germline, CDR1 SQVTM and CDR2 ANQGSEA. The CDR3 bases are TGCAGCGTTGGTTACAGTCACCAAGAGACCCAGTACTTC. It encodes CSVGYSHQETQYF.

The chain uses TRBV3-1 and TRBJ2-5; the D is unclear. Trimming removed 5 bases from V and 11 bases from J, with 18 bases in between. The CDR3 sequence is 13 residues long. Germline CDR1 is LGHDT and CDR2 is YNNKEL (reference sequence). The CDR3 nucleotides are TGTGCCAGCAGCACCCCCCTACACAATGAGCAGTACTTC. Translated: CASSTPLHNEQYF.

This clonotype occurred a few times. The chain is built from TRBV4-3 and TRBJ2-5; maybe TRBD1 (6 bases). Trimming cost V 1 base and J 2 bases, with 14 bases left between them. The CDR3 length is 16 residues. Germline CDR1 is LGHNA and CDR2 is YSLEER. The CDR3, as DNA: TGCGCCAGCAGCCAAGTCAGGGGAACCTCTCAAGAGACCCAGTACTTC. Its protein product is CASSQVRGTSQETQYF.